This T cell receptor beta chain was profiled in a study of blood T cell repertoires in COVID-19. Study information: Sample material is recorded as cDNA or gDNA derived from T cells, B-cell-depleted T cells, or PBMCs.

The CDR3 loop spans 13 amino acids. Per the germline V gene, CDR1 is MNHEY and CDR2 is SVGEGT. Trimming removed 3 bases from V and 5 bases from J, with 8 bases in between. The data were produced by immunoSEQ multiplex PCR, yet TCRdb's version contains in-frame clones alone and is incomplete. Among 250,000 to 350,000 clones, around 86% were seen once, and the ten largest hold approximately 0.85%. This clone was detected once. This clonotype originated in a woman aged 40 to 49 who had recovered from COVID-19. Sequenced material: peripheral blood. This sequence joins TRBV6-2 or TRBV6-3 and TRBJ2-1; TRBD1 is a possible D gene (6 bases). Here the CDR3 reads CASSYRDNNEQFF. The CDR3 coding sequence is TGTGCCAGCAGTTATCGGGACAACAATGAGCAGTTCTTC.